This TCR beta chain was identified in a study of regulatory T cells in long-lasting Graves disease. V was trimmed by 2 bases and J by 3 bases, leaving 13 bases between them. The CDR3 is 15 residues long. The germline V gene has CDR1 MDHEN and CDR2 SYDVKM. Researchers made TCR beta libraries by using iRepertoire HTBI primers and running Arm-PCR on CDR3 regions. One entry per CDR3 protein results from TCRdb running MiXCR on the multiplex PCR reads. Of 500,000 to 700,000 distinct CDR3 sequences in the sample, about 16% are singletons; the top ten hold approximately 20%. Time point reported: newly diagnosed GD, antithyroid drugs for less than 3 months. RNA from PBMCs was the source of the TCR library. American Thyroid Association guidelines were used to diagnose Graves' disease. Another study also made use of these data, one on T cells in Graves' hyperthyroidism and ophthalmopathy. From that second work: Diagnosis relied on clinical symptoms, serum thyroxine and TRAb, thyroid ultrasound and orbital computed tomography. Most thyroid clonotypes that were expanded above 0.001 also turned up in blood.

The chain is built from TRBV28 and TRBJ1-2; D is undetermined. This receptor was taken from a woman aged 25 to 39 with Graves disease. The material was peripheral blood mononuclear cells (PBMCs), obtained at new diagnosis, from a patient treated with antithyroid drugs. CDR3 in DNA: TGTGCCAGCAGTTTAGGAGTCAGGTTATACTATGGCTACACCTTC. This sequence encodes CASSLGVRLYYGYTF.